What follows is one T cell receptor beta chain and its context. The entry originates in a study of blood T cell repertoires in COVID-19. Whole-study context: From T cells, B-cell-depleted T cells, or PBMCs came the material, which was cDNA or gDNA.

In the authors' methods: Researchers report that nucleated cell counts were estimated from reference gene primer amplification. The repertoire was sequenced with immunoSEQ multiplex PCR; TCRdb's copy has only in-frame clones and lacks some. V and J calls plus clone size are reproduced from that table; the DNA served to infer D and trimming. The sample lists some 98,000 clones, about 80% seen once, with 10% in the top ten. This CDR3 has 15 amino acids. V shed 6 bases and J shed 4 bases, with 15 bases lying between them. The germline V gene encodes CDR1 SGHVS and CDR2 FNYEAQ. This TCR came from a man between 65 and 79 years old with acute or convalescent COVID-19. Sequenced sample: peripheral blood. The chain carries TRBV7-6 and TRBJ1-4; D may be TRBD1 (5 bases). The DNA for the CDR3 is TGTGCCAGCAGTAACCGACCGGGGGGTAATGAAAAACTGTTTTTT. Its translation: CASSNRPGGNEKLFF.